The present T cell receptor beta chain was sequenced within a study of cytomegalovirus exposure and HLA in healthy donors. PCR used 60 Vbeta primers and 13 Jbeta primers. Generated by immunoSEQ multiplex PCR, the TCRdb table keeps only in-frame clones and is missing some. Of about 220,000 clones listed, about 77% are singletons. Study-level findings and limits: The authors considered a cluster of highly shared sequence variants likely to be a sequencing artifact.

Points on this clone: The antigen remains unidentified.

The receptor comes from a woman younger than 45 in good health and CMV-seronegative. Sequencing input: PBMCs.

CDR3 sequence: CASSKGDTLFF. CDR3 DNA sequence: TGTGCCAGCTCTAAAGGGGATACTCTGTTTTTT. The genes are TRBV6-5 and TRBJ1-4; a weak D match, TRBD1 (5 bases). Germline-derived CDR1 and CDR2 are MNHEY and SVGAGI. The CDR3 consists of 11 residues. With 8 bases removed from V and 14 bases from J, the gap between germline ends came to 15 bases.